Below are 27 T cell receptor beta chains sequenced from a single sample in a study of CD8 T cell repertoires and HIV-1 epitope variants. Some clones are missing from TCRdb's copy, which holds only in-frame ones; the method was immunoSEQ multiplex PCR. Found here are thousands of clones, roughly 64% of them singletons; the top ten hold around 47%. The antigens these receptors bind are not known. The material sequenced was cultured CD8+ T cells derived from PBMCs. The source is a male donor with HIV.

The chain employs TRBV28 and TRBJ2-2; no clear D gene. The CDR3 consists of 13 residues. From germline, CDR1 is MDHEN and CDR2 SYDVKM. Trimming pared 2 bases from V and 4 bases from J, leaving 5 bases between. CDR3 in amino acids: CASSLVSTGELFF. The CDR3 DNA follows: TGTGCCAGCAGTTTAGTCAGCACCGGGGAGCTGTTTTTT. The complete variable domain, with remaining parts taken from reference TRBV28 and TRBJ2-2, reads DVKVTQSSRYLVKRTGEKVFLECVQDMDHENMFWYRQDPGLGLRLIYFSYDVKMKEKGDIPEGYSVSREKKERFSLILESASTNQTSMYLCASSLVSTGELFFGEGSRLTVL.

The chain employs TRBV27 and TRBJ1-1; no clear D gene. This CDR3 has 14 residues. The V gene's germline CDR1 is MNHEY and CDR2 SMNVEV (reference sequence). The ends were cut back, 0 bases at V and 1 base at J, with 6 bases in the middle. CDR3 in amino acids: CASSLSPQNTEAFF. The CDR3 bases are TGTGCCAGCAGTTTATCCCCTCAGAACACTGAAGCTTTCTTT.

V is TRBV7-2 and J is TRBJ2-7; TRBD1 agrees at 8 bases. Trimming cost V 5 bases and J 4 bases; bases outside gene matches: 10. The germline V gene encodes CDR1 SGHTA and CDR2 FQGNSA. This CDR3 has 15 amino acids. The CDR3 DNA is TGTGCCAGCAGCGATAGACAGGGGTTTTCTTACGAGCAGTACTTC. Its protein is CASSDRQGFSYEQYF.

V usage is TRBV18 and J usage is TRBJ1-3, with 7 positions matching TRBD1. J gave up 7 bases and V 3 bases, and 9 bases lay outside the gene matches. The CDR3 covers 15 residues. CDR1 and CDR2 (germline): KGHSH, LQKENI. In DNA form, the CDR3 reads TGTGCCAGCTCACCTCGGGACAGTCGAGAGAACACCATATATTTT. Protein sequence: CASSPRDSRENTIYF.

V and J are TRBV7-9 and TRBJ2-5, with TRBD1 identical over 9 bases. The DNA end lines up better with TRBJ2-7; the J call may be wrong. CDR1 and CDR2 from the germline V gene are SEHNR and FQNEAQ (reference sequence). This CDR3 region has 17 residues. The DNA for the CDR3 is TGTGCCAGCAGCTTACTAGAACAGGGGGCTCCCTCCTACGAGCAGTACTTC. This translates into CASSLLEQGAPSYEQYF.

The chain is built from TRBV12-1 and TRBJ2-1; the DNA was not used to check the table's D call, TRBD2. TRBV12-1 counts as a pseudogene. The CDR3 is made up of 15 amino acids. Written as DNA, the CDR3 is TGTGCCAGCAGCTTTGGGCGGGAGCTGTACAATGAGCAGTTCTTC. Its protein is CASSFGRELYNEQFF.

The V gene is TRBV6-5, the J gene TRBJ1-2; D is possibly TRBD1 (6 bases). V shed 4 bases and J shed 2 bases, with 8 bases lying between them. The germline V gene encodes CDR1 MNHEY and CDR2 SVGAGI. This CDR3 spans 13 amino acids. CDR3 sequence reads: CASSFQGNYGYTF. The DNA of the CDR3 is TGTGCCAGCAGTTTTCAGGGGAACTATGGCTACACCTTC.

The rearrangement joins TRBV6-5 to TRBJ2-1; weak D call: TRBD1 (6 bases). Trimming stripped 2 bases from V and 10 bases from J, with 12 bases between. Germline CDR1 and CDR2: MNHEY and SVGAGI. The CDR3 has 13 residues. CDR3 sequence (DNA): TGTGCCAGCAGTTACGTGGACAGCCGGGAGCAGTTCTTC. Translation gives CASSYVDSREQFF.

A remark on this clone: At the DNA level, this CDR3 is encoded by other sequences in the same sample as well. The V gene is TRBV28, the J gene TRBJ2-1; 8 bases line up with TRBD1. With 5 bases clipped from V and 9 bases from J, the junction kept 3 bases outside the gene matches. The CDR3 sequence is 12 residues long. Germline values: CDR1 MDHEN, CDR2 SYDVKM. CDR3: CASSLQGGEQFF. The CDR3 DNA reads as TGTGCCAGCAGTCTACAGGGGGGTGAGCAGTTCTTC. Drawing the rest from reference TRBV28 and TRBJ2-1, the complete variable domain is DVKVTQSSRYLVKRTGEKVFLECVQDMDHENMFWYRQDPGLGLRLIYFSYDVKMKEKGDIPEGYSVSREKKERFSLILESASTNQTSMYLCASSLQGGEQFFGPGTRLTVL.

This chain connects TRBV5-6 to TRBJ2-7; D gene ambiguous. Germline values: CDR1 SGHDT, CDR2 YYEEEE. Deletions cut 4 bases from V and 7 bases from J, with 12 bases between. The CDR3 loop spans 12 amino acids. The CDR3 is CASSAGIGEQYF. CDR3 nucleotides: TGTGCCAGCAGCGCTGGGATCGGGGAGCAGTACTTC. Complete variable domain (other parts from reference TRBV5-6 and TRBJ2-7): DAGVTQSPTHLIKTRGQQVTLRCSPKSGHDTVSWYQQALGQGPQFIFQYYEEEERQRGNFPDRFSGHQFPNYSSELNVNALLLGDSALYLCASSAGIGEQYFGPGTRLTVT.

The rearrangement uses TRBV6-5 and TRBJ2-7; the match to TRBD1 covers 11 bases. The CDR3 contains 14 residues. V was pared by 6 bases and J by 4 bases, with 5 bases of the junction left unmatched. Germline CDR1 MNHEY, CDR2 SVGAGI. The CDR3 sequence: CASSNRDRGYEQYF. CDR3 DNA: TGTGCCAGCAGCAACCGGGACAGGGGGTACGAGCAGTACTTC.

The V call is TRBV5-8, the J call TRBJ2-5, with D possibly TRBD2 on 5 matching bases. With 3 bases removed from V and 2 bases from J, the gap between germline ends came to 14 bases. CDR1 is SGHTS and CDR2 is YDEGEE in the germline V gene. CDR3 length: 15 amino acids. The CDR3 DNA is TGTGCCAGCAGCTCCGCCGGGATAGATCAAGAGACCCAGTACTTC. Its protein is CASSSAGIDQETQYF.

The rearrangement joins TRBV4-3 to TRBJ1-1; D not certain. From germline, CDR1 is LGHNA and CDR2 YSLEER. The V end lost 0 bases, the J end lost 8 bases, and 10 bases lay between the germline ends. This CDR3 region has 13 residues. CDR3 bases: TGCGCCAGCAGCCAAGAAGCTTCGGAGGAAGCTTTCTTT. The encoded protein is CASSQEASEEAFF.

V is TRBV9 and J is TRBJ1-1; tentative D call: TRBD1 (6 bases). This CDR3 is built from 14 residues. CDR1 is SGDLS, CDR2 YYNGEE, per germline. V lost 1 base to trimming and J lost 3 bases, with 10 bases between them. The chain's CDR3 is CASSVRGDDTEAFF. CDR3 DNA: TGTGCCAGCAGCGTAAGGGGGGACGACACTGAAGCTTTCTTT.

The chain links TRBV19 to TRBJ2-7; 7 nucleotides line up with TRBD2. This CDR3 region has 14 residues. Germline CDR1 is LNHDA and CDR2 is SQIVND (reference sequence). The J segment lost 2 bases and the V segment lost 4 bases, leaving 5 bases of the junction unmatched. The CDR3 protein is CASSTSGSPYEQYF. The CDR3 DNA follows: TGTGCCAGTAGTACTAGCGGCTCACCCTACGAGCAGTACTTC.

Worth noting for this clone: One junction end does not reproduce the germline sequence, and a read error may be involved. The rearrangement links TRBV5-1 to TRBJ1-2; the D is unclear. This CDR3 has 16 residues. The germline CDR1 and CDR2 sequences are SGHRS and YFSETQ. The CDR3 sequence: CASSPWPVELDYGYTF. CDR3 nucleotides: TGTGCCAGCAGCCCTTGGCCGGTAGAATTGGACTATGGCTACACCTTC.

This clone was observed a single time. The chain has TRBV29-1 and TRBJ2-1; no firm D call. The germline V and J ends were trimmed by 4 bases and 1 base, with 8 bases remaining between them. This CDR3 spans 13 amino acids. Looked up from germline, CDR1 is SQVTM and CDR2 is ANQGSEA. As DNA, the CDR3 is TGCAGCGTTGTTCGCCCGTCCTACAATGAGCAGTTCTTC. Protein sequence: CSVVRPSYNEQFF.

The table lists this clone with a count of one. The chain joins TRBV29-1 to TRBJ2-1, with 9 bases that match TRBD1. Germline V gene lookup returns CDR1 SQVTM and CDR2 ANQGSEA. The J segment lost 5 bases and the V segment lost 6 bases, leaving 8 bases of the junction unmatched. The CDR3 spans 14 residues. CDR3 sequence (DNA): TGCAGCGTACGGGTGGGACAGGGTCACAATGAGCAGTTCTTC. Amino acids: CSVRVGQGHNEQFF.

J is TRBJ2-7 and V is TRBV7-6; 9 nucleotides match TRBD2. Germline V gene lookup returns CDR1 SGHVS and CDR2 FNYEAQ. V was clipped by 0 bases and J by 4 bases; unmatched bases: 7. The CDR3 extends over 16 amino acids. The CDR3 nucleotides read TGTGCCAGCAGCTTAGCCGGCTTAGCGGGAGAATACGAGCAGTACTTC. Translating gives CASSLAGLAGEYEQYF.

The chain is built from TRBV11-2 and TRBJ1-4, with D tentatively TRBD1 (5 bases). The CDR3 loop spans 16 amino acids. Germline V gene data show CDR1 as SGHAT and CDR2 as FQNNGV. The V gene lost 10 bases and the J gene lost 5 bases, with 23 bases spanning the gap. The CDR3 DNA follows: TGTGCCACCACTATGGGACCGGGCCGGGGAAATGAAAAACTGTTTTTT. It codes for CATTMGPGRGNEKLFF. The full variable domain, with the rest looked up from reference TRBV11-2 and TRBJ1-4, is EAGVAQSPRYKIIEKRQSVAFWCNPISGHATLYWYQQILGQGPKLLIQFQNNGVVDDSQLPKDRFSAERLKGVDSTLKIQPAKLEDSAVYLCATTMGPGRGNEKLFFGSGTQLSVL.

This clone has a handful of counts. The chain links TRBV10-3 to TRBJ1-1; D gene unclear. Trimming shortened V by 3 bases and J by 1 base, and 12 bases separated the two germline ends. In germline, CDR1 is ENHRY, CDR2 SYGVKD. The length of the CDR3 is 15 residues. The CDR3 loop is CAISDKPKGNTEAFF. The DNA of the CDR3 is TGTGCCATCAGTGATAAACCGAAGGGGAACACTGAAGCTTTCTTT.

The table lists this clone with a few counts. This chain connects TRBV5-8 to TRBJ2-3; 10 bases agree with TRBD2. This CDR3 is 16 amino acids long. Germline lookup yields CDR1 SGHTS and CDR2 YDEGEE. V was pared by 4 bases and J by 3 bases, with 8 bases of the junction left unmatched. The CDR3 spells CASSPTSGKDTDTQYF. In DNA form, the CDR3 reads TGTGCCAGCAGCCCCACTAGCGGGAAAGATACAGATACGCAGTATTTT.

This clone was seen once. The rearrangement uses TRBV11-2 and TRBJ2-2; D perhaps matches TRBD2 (6 bases). Per germline, CDR1 SGHAT and CDR2 FQNNGV. V was shortened by 7 bases and J by 2 bases, with 17 bases between the two germline ends. CDR3 length equals 16 residues. The CDR3 DNA reads as TGTGCCAGCACATCACTAGCTAGGGGTAACACCGGGGAGCTGTTTTTT. Protein sequence: CASTSLARGNTGELFF.

The chain joins TRBV28 to TRBJ2-5; 8 nucleotides agree with TRBD2. Germline V lookup: CDR1 MDHEN, CDR2 SYDVKM. V lost 1 base, J lost 4 bases, and 8 bases stayed unmatched. This CDR3 comprises 16 residues. The CDR3 reads CASSLSDGGVGETQYF. The CDR3 region has the DNA TGTGCCAGCAGTTTATCCGACGGGGGGGTCGGAGAGACCCAGTACTTC.

The V and J genes are TRBV10-2 and TRBJ2-1; 8 bases are a match to TRBD2. J was trimmed by 9 bases and V by 7 bases; bases with no gene match: 11. This CDR3 contains 14 residues. Germline values: CDR1 WSHSY, CDR2 SAAADI. The CDR3 region has the DNA TGCGCCAGCATAAGGGGACTAGAATCTGCTGAGCAGTTCTTC. As protein: CASIRGLESAEQFF.

The gene calls are TRBV2 and TRBJ2-2; a weak D match, TRBD1 (5 bases). This CDR3 spans 13 amino acids. V lost 4 bases, J lost 3 bases, and 6 bases lay in between. Germline V lookup: CDR1 SNHLY, CDR2 FYNNEI. The CDR3 loop reads CASSGQHTGELFF. DNA for the CDR3: TGTGCCAGCAGTGGACAGCACACCGGGGAGCTGTTTTTT. The variable domain in full, completed from reference TRBV2 and TRBJ2-2, reads EPEVTQTPSHQVTQMGQEVILRCVPISNHLYFYWYRQILGQKVEFLVSFYNNEISEKSEIFDDQFSVERPDGSNFTLKIRSTKLEDSAMYFCASSGQHTGELFFGEGSRLTVL.

This clone was recorded a few times. The rearrangement joins TRBV27 to TRBJ2-7; D is uncertain. The CDR3 runs 12 residues. Trimming took off 7 bases at V and 7 bases at J, with 14 bases between the two ends. Germline V gives CDR1 MNHEY, CDR2 SMNVEV (reference sequence). CDR3 sequence: CASTFEVEEQYF. For the CDR3, the DNA is TGTGCCAGCACCTTCGAGGTAGAGGAGCAGTACTTC.